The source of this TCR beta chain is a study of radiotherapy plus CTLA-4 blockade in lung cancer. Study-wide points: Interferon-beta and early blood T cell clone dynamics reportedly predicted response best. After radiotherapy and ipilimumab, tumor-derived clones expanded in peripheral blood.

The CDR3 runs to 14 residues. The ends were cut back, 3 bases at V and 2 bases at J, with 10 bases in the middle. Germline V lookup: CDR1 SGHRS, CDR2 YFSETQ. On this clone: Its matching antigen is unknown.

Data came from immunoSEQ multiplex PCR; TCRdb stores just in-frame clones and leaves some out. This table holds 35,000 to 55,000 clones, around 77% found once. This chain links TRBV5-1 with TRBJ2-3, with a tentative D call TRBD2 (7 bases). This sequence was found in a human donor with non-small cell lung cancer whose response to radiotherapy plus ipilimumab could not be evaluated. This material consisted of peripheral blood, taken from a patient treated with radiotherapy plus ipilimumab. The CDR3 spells CASSWGGLTDTQYF. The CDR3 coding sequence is TGCGCCAGCAGCTGGGGGGGCCTCACAGATACGCAGTATTTT.